A selection of T cell receptor beta chains follows, all from one sample in a study of cytomegalovirus exposure and HLA in healthy donors. Clones were sequenced by immunoSEQ multiplex PCR, and TCRdb holds only the in-frame ones, with some missing. The table has some 130,000 clones, 50% to 65% seen once. Sequenced material: PBMCs. The receptors originated from a man aged 35 to 55 in good health and CMV-seropositive. The CDR3 runs from the conserved cysteine through the conserved F or W. A D gene is named only where the DNA matches it firmly. Expanded clones are given a class, and other clones once, few, many or no size at all.

>TRBJ1-2|15|TRBD1|TRBV6-1|.
CASSAPSGQRYGYTF
TGTGCCAGCAGTGCGCCATCGGGACAGCGATATGGCTACACCTTC
>TRBJ2-7|14|TRBD2|TRBV6-1|.
CASSEGGRGFEQYF
TGTGCCAGCAGCGAGGGCGGGAGGGGATTCGAGCAGTACTTC
>TRBJ1-2|15|TRBD1|TRBV6-5|.
CASSFSGGYNYGYTF
TGTGCCAGCAGTTTTTCAGGGGGTTATAACTATGGCTACACCTTC
>TRBJ1-1|15|TRBD1|TRBV6-5|.
CATAPGTGANTEAFF
TGTGCCACCGCACCTGGAACAGGGGCGAACACTGAAGCTTTCTTT
>TRBJ2-5|14|.|TRBV13|.
CASSLGLGQETQYF
TGTGCCAGCAGCTTAGGACTAGGTCAAGAGACCCAGTACTTC
>TRBJ2-1|15|.|TRBV11-2|.
CASSFGGGALNEQFF
TGTGCCAGCAGCTTCGGAGGGGGGGCCTTAAATGAGCAGTTCTTC
>TRBJ2-1|15|TRBD1|TRBV12-5|.
CASGPPGQSYNEQFF
TGTGCTAGTGGTCCTCCGGGACAGTCCTACAATGAGCAGTTCTTC
>TRBJ2-1|11|.|TRBV29-1|.
CSAEPYNEQFF
TGCAGCGCCGAGCCCTACAATGAGCAGTTCTTC
>TRBJ1-4|14|TRBD1|TRBV2|.
CASRATGGTEKLFF
TGTGCCAGCAGGGCCACAGGGGGCACTGAAAAACTGTTTTTT
>TRBJ1-5|15|TRBD1|TRBV19|few
CASSRYQGARQPQHF
TGTGCCAGTAGTAGGTACCAGGGGGCGAGGCAGCCCCAGCATTTT
>TRBJ1-2|15|.|TRBV21-1|.
CASSKAGRVNYGYTF
TGTGCCAGCAGCAAAGCTGGCAGGGTCAACTATGGCTACACCTTC
>TRBJ2-2|14|.|TRBV6-5|.
CASSQSRGRGELFF
TGTGCCAGCAGCCAATCCAGGGGTCGCGGGGAGCTGTTTTTT
>TRBJ1-2|17|TRBD1|TRBV19|.
CASSSPYLTGAPYGYTF
TGTGCCAGTAGTTCTCCCTACCTTACAGGGGCCCCCTATGGCTACACCTTC
>TRBJ1-2|15|TRBD1|TRBV5-6|.
CASSFTNRGLYGYTF
TGTGCCAGCAGCTTTACTAACAGGGGGCTTTATGGCTACACCTTC
>TRBJ1-1|13|.|TRBV11-3|few
CASSFSLNTEAFF
TGTGCCAGCAGCTTTTCCCTCAACACTGAAGCTTTCTTT
>TRBJ1-1|15|.|TRBV5-1|.
CASYESFGLATEAFF
TGCGCCAGCTACGAATCGTTCGGGTTAGCCACTGAAGCTTTCTTT
>TRBJ1-2|14|.|TRBV5-1|.
CASSLVQQSYGYTF
TGCGCCAGCAGCTTGGTACAACAGAGCTATGGCTACACCTTC
>TRBJ1-1|14|TRBD1|TRBV19|few
CASSTMGQGAEAFF
TGTGCCAGTAGTACCATGGGACAGGGCGCTGAAGCTTTCTTT
>TRBJ2-7|13|.|TRBV7-8|.
CASSLSSSYEQYF
TGTGCCAGCAGCCTGTCGAGCTCCTACGAGCAGTACTTC
>TRBJ1-6|15|TRBD1|TRBV30|.
CAWSVGTGGGTPLHF
TGTGCCTGGAGTGTAGGGACAGGGGGCGGCACACCCCTCCACTTT
>TRBJ2-3|16|.|TRBV19|.
CASKDRAGVAGDTQYF
TGTGCCAGTAAGGATCGAGCGGGTGTAGCAGGGGATACGCAGTATTTT
>TRBJ2-6|16|TRBD2|TRBV15|few
CATSSGGTSGANVLTF
TGTGCCACCAGCAGCGGGGGGACTTCTGGGGCCAACGTCCTGACTTTC
>TRBJ1-2|13|TRBD1|TRBV12-5|.
CASGQGASYGYTF
TGTGCTAGTGGCCAGGGGGCGAGCTATGGCTACACCTTC
>TRBJ1-5|16|.|TRBV9|few
CASSRGEGPSNQPQHF
TGTGCCAGCAGCCGGGGGGAGGGGCCATCCAATCAGCCCCAGCATTTT
>TRBJ1-2|14|.|TRBV5-1|once
CASSLWTEGDGYTF
TGCGCCAGCAGCTTATGGACGGAAGGGGATGGCTACACCTTC
>TRBJ2-2|14|.|TRBV5-4|.
CASSGTRGPGELFF
TGTGCCAGCTCCGGGACAAGGGGTCCCGGGGAGCTGTTTTTT
>TRBJ1-1|14|.|TRBV11-2|.
CASSAQVWNTEAFF
TGTGCCAGCAGCGCGCAGGTTTGGAACACTGAAGCTTTCTTT
>TRBJ2-5|13|TRBD1|TRBV2|.
CASRKDRSETQYF
TGTGCCAGCAGGAAGGACAGGTCAGAGACCCAGTACTTC
>TRBJ2-7|15|TRBD1|TRBV7-3|.
CASSLGRQGYYEQYF
TGTGCCAGCAGCTTAGGGAGACAGGGCTACTACGAGCAGTACTTC
>TRBJ2-7|13|TRBD1|TRBV28|few
CASSGGQVYEQYF
TGTGCCAGCAGTGGGGGACAGGTGTACGAGCAGTACTTC
>TRBJ2-1|16|TRBD1|TRBV7-2|.
CASSLGTGGVINEQFF
TGTGCCAGCAGCTTAGGGACAGGGGGAGTTATCAATGAGCAGTTCTTC
>TRBJ2-1|12|.|TRBV5-4|few
CASSSTYNEQFF
TGTGCCAGCAGCTCCACCTACAATGAGCAGTTCTTC
>TRBJ2-1|17|TRBD2|TRBV9|.
CASSAGTSGGPWDEQFF
TGTGCCAGCAGCGCGGGGACTAGCGGGGGCCCGTGGGATGAGCAGTTCTTC
>TRBJ2-5|13|.|TRBV5-6|many
CASSLLGRETQYF
TGTGCCAGCAGCTTGCTAGGGAGAGAGACCCAGTACTTC
>TRBJ1-5|16|TRBD1|TRBV19|.
CASTTGQGRSNQPQHF
TGTGCCAGTACCACGGGACAGGGACGCTCCAATCAGCCCCAGCATTTT
>TRBJ2-2|17|.|TRBV7-6|few
CASSLAYVTENTGELFF
TGTGCCAGCAGCTTAGCCTATGTGACAGAGAACACCGGGGAGCTGTTTTTT
>TRBJ2-1|15|TRBD2|TRBV7-3|few
CASSTWTSGYNEQFF
TGTGCCAGCAGCACATGGACTAGCGGATACAATGAGCAGTTCTTC
>TRBJ1-5|14|.|TRBV28|.
CASSSGHLNQPQHF
TGTGCCAGCAGCTCTGGACACCTAAATCAGCCCCAGCATTTT
>TRBJ1-2|13|.|TRBV18|.
CASSQDSNYGYTF
TGTGCCAGCTCCCAGGACAGTAACTATGGCTACACCTTC
>TRBJ2-7|16|TRBD2|TRBV28|.
CASSLSSSGGWGEQYF
TGTGCCAGCAGTTTATCCTCTAGCGGGGGGTGGGGTGAGCAGTACTTC
>TRBJ1-4|13|.|TRBV29-1|.
CSVSLTSGEKLFF
TGCAGCGTTTCGCTGACGTCGGGTGAAAAACTGTTTTTT
>TRBJ1-3|16|TRBD1|TRBV28|.
CASSLAGQGSGNTIYF
TGTGCCAGCAGTCTGGCTGGACAGGGCTCTGGAAACACCATATATTTT
>TRBJ2-1|13|.|TRBV29-1|.
CSVGVARNNEQFF
TGCAGCGTTGGAGTAGCGCGGAACAATGAGCAGTTCTTC
>TRBJ1-5|17|TRBD1|TRBV10-3|.
CAISTGQSGTGGQPQHF
TGTGCCATCAGTACAGGGCAATCCGGGACAGGAGGGCAGCCCCAGCATTTT
>TRBJ1-1|14|TRBD1|TRBV2|.
CASRIQGASTEAFF
TGTGCCAGCAGAATACAGGGGGCGTCCACTGAAGCTTTCTTT
>TRBJ1-3|15|.|TRBV5-4|.
CASSLDGTSGNTIYF
TGTGCCAGCAGCTTAGACGGGACTAGTGGAAACACCATATATTTT
>TRBJ2-3|16|.|TRBV19|.
CASSIDRFSSTDTQYF
TGTGCCAGTAGTATAGACAGGTTCTCTAGCACAGATACGCAGTATTTT
>TRBJ2-7|14|.|TRBV6-5|.
CASSYVDSGYEQYF
TGTGCCAGCAGTTACGTCGACTCTGGGTACGAGCAGTACTTC
>TRBJ1-2|12|.|TRBV2|few
CASSPGDYGYTF
TGTGCCAGCAGTCCAGGCGACTATGGCTACACCTTC
>TRBJ2-7|14|.|TRBV5-1|.
CASSQGTGPVGQYF
TGCGCCAGCAGCCAAGGGACTGGGCCCGTGGGGCAGTACTTC
>TRBJ1-4|14|TRBD1|TRBV4-2|.
CASSQDNRGGKLFF
TGTGCCAGCAGCCAAGATAACAGGGGGGGAAAACTGTTTTTT